The sequence of this T cell receptor (beta chain) was determined in a study of graft-versus-host responses after intestinal transplantation. Study information: Multivisceral, liver-intestinal, or isolated intestinal transplants were received by the recipients.

The germline CDR1 and CDR2 sequences are MGHRA and YSYEKL. Trimming left V 3 bases short and J 4 bases short, with 18 bases between. CDR3 length: 16 residues. This table comes from immunoSEQ multiplex PCR, and its TCRdb copy is limited to in-frame clones, with some not included. Of more than 70,000 clones listed, roughly 80% were seen once; the top ten hold 0.75% to 0.85%. Remarks on this clone: What it binds is unknown.

The TCR was taken from a human donor who received an intestinal transplant. The starting material was unstimulated CD4+ T cells sorted from spleen or lymph node cells, obtained before intestinal transplant. This chain links TRBV4-1 with TRBJ1-2; unclear D gene. The CDR3 region is CASSHGLGLDPYGYTF. The CDR3 DNA sequence: TGCGCCAGCAGCCATGGACTCGGGCTCGACCCCTATGGCTACACCTTC.